This T cell receptor (beta chain) was obtained from a study of monozygotic twins with inflammatory bowel disease. Whole-study results and caveats: IBD patients share fewer clonotypes with other people than healthy twins do, especially with disease activity.

Across eight separate reactions for each sample, cDNA was made. TCRdb reprocessed the 5' RACE reads and reports one entry per CDR3 protein, with no DNA. Its clone listing holds a few hundred thousand distinct CDR3 sequences. About this clonotype: The antigen is undetermined.

The origin of this receptor is a human donor with ulcerative colitis or Crohn's disease, or a healthy co-twin of an affected twin (not recorded which). The sequenced sample consisted of blood.

The CDR3 sequence is CASKNEWGGEETQYF. The rearrangement links TRBV6-1 to TRBJ2-5; TCRdb's D call, TRBD1, is unchecked because there is no DNA. In germline, CDR1 is MNHNS, CDR2 SASEGT. The CDR3 spans 15 residues.